Listed below are T cell receptor beta chains from one sample, sequenced in a study of a mutant IDH1 vaccine in newly diagnosed glioma. TCRdb's table, derived via immunoSEQ multiplex PCR, lists solely in-frame clones and lacks some. The table records 75,000 to 100,000 clones, 82% of them present only once. Sequencing used PBMCs, obtained from a glioma patient treated with radiotherapy, temozolomide or both. The receptors here all came from a man aged 40-55 years with glioma. Some clones in this sample may be carry-over from other donors' samples. Each CDR3 is given with its conserved first and last residue. A D gene is named only where the DNA matches it firmly. A row's size may be missing; if present it is once, few, many or a size class.

v_gene	abundance	j_gene	d_gene	CDR3nt	CDR3aa
TRBV2	NA	TRBJ2-7	NA	TGTGCCAGCTCTACTACAGTGTCCTACGAGCAGTACTTC	CASSTTVSYEQYF
TRBV7-2	NA	TRBJ2-1	TRBD2	TGTGCCAGCAGCAAAACTAGCGGAAACTACAATGAGCAGTTCTTC	CASSKTSGNYNEQFF
TRBV18	once	TRBJ1-5	NA	TGTGCCAGCTCACCACCCAAGGCCCCGGGTCAGCCCCAGCATTTT	CASSPPKAPGQPQHF
TRBV18	few	TRBJ2-3	NA	TGTGCCAGCTCACGACCAGGGACAGATACGCAGTATTTT	CASSRPGTDTQYF
TRBV19	NA	TRBJ1-1	TRBD1	TGTGCCAGTAGTATTGGGACAGGGATGAACACTGAAGCTTTCTTT	CASSIGTGMNTEAFF
TRBV4-1	NA	TRBJ2-7	NA	TGCGCCAGCAGCCAAGGGCAAAAATTTCGGGACCCTCTACGAGAAGAGCAGTACTTC	CASSQGQKFRDPLREEQYF
TRBV6-1	once	TRBJ1-4	NA	TGTGCCAGCAGTGAAGCGGGAGCAGGGCCTAATGAAAAACTGTTTTTT	CASSEAGAGPNEKLFF
TRBV25-1	NA	TRBJ2-5	NA	TGTGCCAGCTCCGGGGAGGGACAGAAAGAGACCCAGTACTTC	CASSGEGQKETQYF
TRBV18	NA	TRBJ1-1	NA	TGTGCCAGCTCACCCCCCCCGGAGAACACTGAAGCTTTCTTT	CASSPPPENTEAFF
TRBV7-9	NA	TRBJ1-6	TRBD1	TGTGCCAGCAGCTCAACAGGGGGCAGGGTCGGATTTTCACCCCTCCACTTT	CASSSTGGRVGFSPLHF